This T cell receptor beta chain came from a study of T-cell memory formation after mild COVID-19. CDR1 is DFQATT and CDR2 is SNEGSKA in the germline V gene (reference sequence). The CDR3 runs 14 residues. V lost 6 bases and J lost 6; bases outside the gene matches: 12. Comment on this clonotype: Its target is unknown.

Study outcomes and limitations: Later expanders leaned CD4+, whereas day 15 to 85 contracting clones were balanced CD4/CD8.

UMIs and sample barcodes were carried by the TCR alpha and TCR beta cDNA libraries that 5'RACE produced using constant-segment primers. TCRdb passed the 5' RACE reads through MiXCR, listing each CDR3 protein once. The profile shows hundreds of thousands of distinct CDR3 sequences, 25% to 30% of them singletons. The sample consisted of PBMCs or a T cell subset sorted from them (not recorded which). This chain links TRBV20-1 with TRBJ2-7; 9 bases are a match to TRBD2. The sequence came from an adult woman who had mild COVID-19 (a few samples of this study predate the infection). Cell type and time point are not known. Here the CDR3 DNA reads TGCAGTGCGGGAACCGGGACTAGCAACGTCGAGCAGTACTTC. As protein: CSAGTGTSNVEQYF.